The 3 T cell receptor beta chains below all came from one sample that was sequenced in a study of molecular identifiers for immune sequencing clone quantification (dated by TCRdb to between 2018 and 2020). The library was made by PCR. The instrument was an Illumina HiSeq 4000. TCRdb's own reprocessing of the public reads used fastp at Q25 and MiXCR and kept productive beta chains. Entries that share a CDR3 protein sequence are merged under the most common genes and DNA. This sample has around 54,000 distinct CDR3 sequences in its table, and almost 25% of those were observed once. The ten largest clones add up to 1.5% to 2% of the sample. Input material: naive CD8+ T cells from blood, with Jurkat cell RNA spiked in. Per the publication, the cell subset or site label means: FACS-sorted CD8+CD4-CCR7+CD45RA+ naive T cells. The receptors derive from a human donor in good health. Some libraries in this study had Jurkat cell RNA spiked in.

This clonotype was seen many times. This sequence joins TRBV4-3 and TRBJ2-1; TRBD1 matches at 7 bases. Germline V gene data show CDR1 as LGHNA and CDR2 as YSLEER. V lost 1 base to trimming and J lost 4 bases; unmatched junction nucleotides: 1. This CDR3 comprises 14 residues. The CDR3 sequence: CASSQVQGYNEQFF. The CDR3 DNA reads TGCGCCAGCAGCCAAGTACAGGGGTACAATGAGCAGTTCTTC.

This clonotype was observed a few times. V and J are TRBV6-2 or TRBV6-3 and TRBJ1-3; D is perhaps TRBD1 (5 bases). The CDR3 spans 15 residues. Germline V gene sequence: CDR1 MNHEY, CDR2 SVGEGT. The ends were cut back, 5 bases at V and 2 bases at J, with 13 bases in the middle. The CDR3 spells CASSPTGFPGNTIYF. CDR3 bases: TGTGCCAGCAGTCCCACAGGATTCCCTGGAAACACCATATATTTT.

This clonotype was picked up many times. The V call is TRBV2, the J call TRBJ1-5; D uncertain. V shed 3 bases and J shed 0 bases, with 9 bases lying between them. CDR3 length: 15 amino acids. From germline, CDR1 is SNHLY and CDR2 FYNNEI. This CDR3 reads CASSDPVNSNQPQHF. The CDR3 nucleotides read TGTGCCAGCAGTGACCCAGTTAATAGCAATCAGCCCCAGCATTTT.